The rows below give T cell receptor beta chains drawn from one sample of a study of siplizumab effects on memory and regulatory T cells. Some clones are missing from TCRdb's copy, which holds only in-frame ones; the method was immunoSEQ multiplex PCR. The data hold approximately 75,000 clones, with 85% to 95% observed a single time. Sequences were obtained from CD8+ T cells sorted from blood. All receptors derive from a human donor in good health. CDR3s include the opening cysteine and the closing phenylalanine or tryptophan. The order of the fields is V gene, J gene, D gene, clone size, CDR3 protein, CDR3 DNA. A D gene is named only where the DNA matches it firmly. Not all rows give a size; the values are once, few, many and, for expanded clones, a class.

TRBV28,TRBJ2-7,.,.,CASSLFGGPFYEQYF,TGTGCCAGCAGTTTATTCGGGGGACCCTTCTACGAGCAGTACTTC
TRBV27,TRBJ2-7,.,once,CASSLTAGPGKYEQYF,TGTGCCAGCAGTTTAACCGCGGGGCCAGGGAAGTACGAGCAGTACTTC
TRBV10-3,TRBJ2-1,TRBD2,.,CAISESAASGGNEQFF,TGTGCCATCAGTGAGTCCGCGGCTAGCGGGGGTAATGAGCAGTTCTTC
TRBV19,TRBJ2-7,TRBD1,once,CASSIGQGISYEQYF,TGTGCCAGTAGTATCGGACAGGGTATTTCGTACGAGCAGTACTTC
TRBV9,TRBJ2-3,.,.,CASSVSGLGFTDTQYF,TGTGCCAGCAGCGTATCGGGCCTAGGGTTCACAGATACGCAGTATTTT
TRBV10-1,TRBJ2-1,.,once,CASSALQYNEQFF,TGCGCCAGCAGTGCTCTACAGTACAATGAGCAGTTCTTC
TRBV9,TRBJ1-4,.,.,CASSVAATNEKLFF,TGTGCCAGCAGCGTAGCCGCAACTAATGAAAAACTGTTTTTT
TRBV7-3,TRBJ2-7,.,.,CASSPIGGYEQYF,TGTGCCAGCAGCCCCATCGGGGGCTACGAGCAGTACTTC
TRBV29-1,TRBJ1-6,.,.,CSVEMGSGSPLHF,TGCAGCGTTGAAATGGGTTCTGGTTCACCCCTCCACTTT
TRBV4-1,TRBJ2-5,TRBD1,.,CASSQEDRDFSPQYF,TGCGCCAGCAGCCAAGAGGACAGGGACTTCTCTCCCCAGTACTTC
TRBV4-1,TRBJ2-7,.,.,CASSQEGGGASYEQYF,TGCGCCAGCAGCCAAGAAGGTGGGGGGGCCTCCTACGAGCAGTACTTC
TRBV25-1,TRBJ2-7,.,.,CASSEGGPYEQYF,TGTGCCAGCAGTGAGGGCGGGCCCTACGAGCAGTACTTC
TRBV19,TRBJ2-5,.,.,CASSAPGLKETQYF,TGTGCCAGTAGTGCACCGGGACTCAAAGAGACCCAGTACTTC
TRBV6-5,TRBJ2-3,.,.,CASSYSAPTDTQYF,TGTGCCAGCAGTTACTCGGCTCCCACAGATACGCAGTATTTT
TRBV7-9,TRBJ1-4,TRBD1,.,CASSPGTEEKLFF,TGTGCCAGCAGCCCCGGGACAGAAGAAAAACTGTTTTTT
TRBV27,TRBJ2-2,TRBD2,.,CASNVGRGKTGELFF,TGTGCCAGCAACGTAGGGCGGGGGAAGACCGGGGAGCTGTTTTTT
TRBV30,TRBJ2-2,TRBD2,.,CAWSVGSAGTGELFF,TGTGCCTGGAGTGTGGGCTCAGCGGGGACCGGGGAGCTGTTTTTT
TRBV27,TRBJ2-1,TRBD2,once,CASRISGGAFNEQFF,TGTGCCAGCAGGATTAGCGGGGGGGCGTTCAATGAGCAGTTCTTC
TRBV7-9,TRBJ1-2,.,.,CASSDTTVNYGYTF,TGTGCCAGCAGCGACACTACAGTCAACTATGGCTACACCTTC
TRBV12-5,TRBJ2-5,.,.,CASGWGSQETQYF,TGTGCTAGTGGTTGGGGGTCCCAAGAGACCCAGTACTTC
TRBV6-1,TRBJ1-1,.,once,CASSDFKKAFF,TGTGCCAGCAGTGATTTTAAGAAAGCTTTCTTT
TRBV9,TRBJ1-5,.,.,CASSVGVLNQPQHF,TGTGCCAGCAGCGTCGGGGTGCTCAATCAGCCCCAGCATTTT
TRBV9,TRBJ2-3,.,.,CASSAWDADTQYF,TGTGCCAGCAGCGCTTGGGATGCAGATACGCAGTATTTT
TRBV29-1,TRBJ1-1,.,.,CSGRAAEGTEAFF,TGCAGCGGGCGGGCCGCAGAGGGCACTGAAGCTTTCTTT
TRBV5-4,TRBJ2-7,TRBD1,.,CASSTRDRDYEQYF,TGTGCCAGCAGCACCCGGGACAGAGACTACGAGCAGTACTTC
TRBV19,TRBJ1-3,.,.,CASIGGLLGNTIYF,TGTGCCAGTATTGGGGGCCTATTAGGAAACACCATATATTTT
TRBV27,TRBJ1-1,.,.,CASSPTNTEAFF,TGTGCCAGCAGTCCTACTAACACTGAAGCTTTCTTT
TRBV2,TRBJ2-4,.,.,CASSERDIQYF,TGTGCCAGCAGTGAGAGGGACATTCAGTACTTC
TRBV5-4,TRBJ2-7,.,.,CASSFGLTYEQYF,TGTGCCAGCAGCTTCGGTCTGACCTACGAGCAGTACTTC
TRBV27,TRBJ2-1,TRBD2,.,CASSWGGSYNEQFF,TGTGCCAGCAGTTGGGGGGGCTCCTACAATGAGCAGTTCTTC
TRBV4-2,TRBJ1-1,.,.,CASSREQGDTEAFF,TGTGCCAGCAGCCGAGAACAGGGAGACACTGAAGCTTTCTTT
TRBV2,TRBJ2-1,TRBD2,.,CASYTSGGGNNEQFF,TGTGCCAGCTATACTAGCGGGGGGGGTAACAATGAGCAGTTCTTC